These 22 T cell receptor beta chains share one sample of origin, sequenced in a study of blood T cells in healthy people across ages. The authors ran a second PCR of roughly 6 to 12 cycles using a sample-barcoded 5' primer and a J-beta primer mix. One entry per CDR3 protein, called by TCRdb with MiXCR from the 5' RACE reads. The data contain under 1,000,000 distinct CDR3 sequences, 30% to 45% of them seen just once; the ten biggest clones take up 13%. The sequenced sample was blood. The receptor source for this set is a man between 18 and 35 years old in good health.

For this clonotype: The junction departs from germline at one end; a sequencing error may be responsible. The chain is built from TRBV2 and TRBJ1-4, with D perhaps TRBD1 (6 bases). This CDR3 contains 11 residues. Per germline, CDR1 SNHLY and CDR2 FYNNEI. The DNA of the CDR3 is TGTGCCAGCAGGGAAACAGGGAAACCGTTTTTT. Protein: CASRETGKPFF.

This clonotype was seen repeatedly, ten times or more. V gene TRBV10-3 combines with J gene TRBJ2-3; D not resolved. Germline CDR1 ENHRY, CDR2 SYGVKD. This CDR3 has 13 residues. V was pared by 2 bases and J by 0 bases, with 3 bases between. The CDR3 nucleotides are TGTGCCATCAGTGAGCGAAGCACAGATACGCAGTATTTT. It translates to CAISERSTDTQYF.

This clonotype has more than one count but fewer than ten. The chain recombines TRBV4-3 with TRBJ2-1; TRBD1 is a possible D gene (6 bases). V was shortened by 0 bases and J by 0 bases, with 12 bases between the two germline ends. Germline CDR1 LGHNA, CDR2 YSLEER. CDR3 length: 17 amino acids. The CDR3 nucleotides read TGCGCCAGCAGCCAAGATGGGCCGGACAGCTCCTACAATGAGCAGTTCTTC. Its translation: CASSQDGPDSSYNEQFF.

This clonotype appeared a few times. The rearrangement uses TRBV10-3 and TRBJ2-2; TRBD2 might be the D (6 bases). The germline V gene has CDR1 ENHRY and CDR2 SYGVKD. This CDR3 spans 15 amino acids. V lost 3 bases to trimming and J lost 2 bases, with 10 bases between them. The CDR3 nucleotides are TGTGCCATCAGTGAAGGGGACTTAAACACCGGGGAGCTGTTTTTT. Its translation: CAISEGDLNTGELFF.

V and J are TRBV29-1 and TRBJ2-1; 14 nucleotides match TRBD2. Trimming took 5 bases from V and 9 from J; bases not matched to a gene: 6. CDR1 is SQVTM and CDR2 is ANQGSEA in the germline V gene. The CDR3 consists of 14 residues. CDR3 in amino acids: CSVKTSGGVGEQFF. The CDR3 DNA reads TGCAGCGTTAAGACTAGCGGGGGGGTGGGTGAGCAGTTCTTC.

This clonotype has just a few counts. This rearrangement joins TRBV7-3 to TRBJ2-3, with a weak D call TRBD1 (5 bases). The CDR3 covers 15 residues. Trimming removed 5 bases at V and 6 bases at J, with 18 bases between. The germline gives CDR1 SGHTA, CDR2 FQGTGA. CDR3 bases: TGTGCCAGCAGCCGCGAAGGGGCTGGAGTGGATACGCAGTATTTT. This translates into CASSREGAGVDTQYF.

The rearrangement uses TRBV9 and TRBJ2-3; TRBD2 might be the D (5 bases). The CDR3 sequence is 15 residues long. V gave up 8 bases and J gave up 2 bases, with 18 bases separating them. CDR1 is SGDLS, CDR2 YYNGEE, per germline. CDR3 residues: CASTGRRRITDTQYF. In DNA form, the CDR3 reads TGTGCCAGTACCGGCCGAAGGAGGATCACAGATACGCAGTATTTT.

This clonotype was recorded many times. J is TRBJ2-6 and V is TRBV7-9; 7 nucleotides agree with TRBD1. This CDR3 is 18 amino acids long. CDR1 and CDR2 (germline): SEHNR, FQNEAQ (reference sequence). V lost 5 bases, J lost 0 bases, and 10 bases stayed unmatched. The CDR3 DNA sequence: TGTGCCAGCAGCGCCCGGGACAGAGTTCACTCTGGGGCCAACGTCCTGACTTTC. This codes for CASSARDRVHSGANVLTF.

This chain connects TRBV6-2 or TRBV6-3 to TRBJ2-3; D unclear. The CDR3 spans 15 residues. V was cut by 0 bases and J by 1 base, with 8 bases left in between. Germline CDR1 reads MNHEY; CDR2 reads SVGEGT. CDR3: CASSYSMAGTDTQYF. The CDR3 nucleotides are TGTGCCAGCAGTTACTCGATGGCAGGCACAGATACGCAGTATTTT.

The table lists this clonotype with a few counts. V usage is TRBV5-1 and J usage is TRBJ2-6, with D unclear. Trimming left V 4 bases short and J 2 bases short, with 10 bases between. The CDR3 contains 15 residues. Germline CDR1 and CDR2: SGHRS and YFSETQ. CDR3 bases: TGCGCCAGCAGCCCACGGACCGCTGGGGCCAACGTCCTGACTTTC. This translates into CASSPRTAGANVLTF.

This clonotype was detected many times. The J gene is TRBJ2-3, the V gene TRBV12-3 or TRBV12-4; 13 bases fit TRBD2. The ends lost 5 bases at V and 1 base at J; junction bases unmatched: 9. This CDR3 comprises 18 residues. As DNA, the CDR3 is TGTGCCAGCAGTCACTCTTGGGGGACTAGCGGGGGCACAGATACGCAGTATTTT. This translates into CASSHSWGTSGGTDTQYF.

For this clonotype: Relative to the germline gene, one junction end is altered; a read error may explain this. V usage is TRBV4-3 and J usage is TRBJ2-2; D is possibly TRBD2 (6 bases). The germline V gene has CDR1 LGHNA and CDR2 YSLEER. CDR3 length: 15 residues. The CDR3 nucleotides are TGCGCCAGCGGCCAAGATACCGGGGGCACCGGGGAGCTGTTTTTT. This encodes CASGQDTGGTGELFF.

This clonotype occurred a few times. The chain couples TRBV25-1 to TRBJ2-7; D unresolved. The CDR3 is 15 amino acids. Per the germline V gene, CDR1 is MGHDK and CDR2 is SYGVNS. V shed 2 bases and J shed 3 bases, with 14 bases lying between them. The CDR3 bases are TGTGCCAGCAGTGAAACGGACCCCAACCACTACGAGCAGTACTTC. As protein: CASSETDPNHYEQYF.

The CDR3 sequence is CAYQQAAGANVLTF. The CDR3 nucleotides are TGTGCCTATCAACAGGCGGCTGGGGCCAACGTCCTGACTTTC. The chain combines TRBV30 with TRBJ2-6, with a tentative D call TRBD1 (5 bases). V shed 7 bases and J shed 2 bases, with 12 bases lying between them. Germline CDR1 is GTSNPN and CDR2 is SVGIG (reference sequence). CDR3 length equals 14 residues.

This clonotype turned up a few times. For the CDR3, the DNA is TGCGCCAGCAGCGGGAACAGGGGGAGGAACACTGAAGCTTTCTTT. As protein: CASSGNRGRNTEAFF. The rearrangement uses TRBV5-1 and TRBJ1-1; TRBD1 agrees at 8 bases. Germline V CDR1 and CDR2: SGHRS, YFSETQ. The length of the CDR3 is 15 residues. V lost 4 bases, J lost 1 base, and 6 bases stayed unmatched.

This clonotype was picked up a small number of times. The chain joins TRBV10-2 to TRBJ1-5; D not certain. The V gene lost 8 bases and the J gene lost 3 bases, with 14 bases spanning the gap. There are 14 residues in the CDR3. Per germline, CDR1 WSHSY and CDR2 SAAADI. CDR3 sequence (DNA): TGCGCCAGCGTAGCCTCGGGGATCAATCAGCCCCAGCATTTT. Translation gives CASVASGINQPQHF.

The CDR3 nucleotides read TGTGCCAGCTCCGACGGTCCGGCAAATCCTTATAATTCACCCCTCCACTTT. It encodes CASSDGPANPYNSPLHF. The rearrangement uses TRBV18 and TRBJ1-6; no firm D call. Germline CDR1 KGHSH, CDR2 LQKENI. V dropped 6 bases and J dropped 4 bases, with 19 bases sitting between them. The length of the CDR3 is 17 residues.

Comment on this clonotype: A much more abundant neighbour one base away suggests this may be a read error. DNA of the CDR3: TGTGCCAGCAGCTCCCTCGGCGGGAAATACAATGAGCAGTACTTC. Its translation is CASSSLGGKYNEQYF. The rearrangement joins TRBV7-2 to TRBJ2-1; tentative D call: TRBD2 (6 bases). The end of the DNA is better explained by TRBJ2-7, so the J call may be wrong. The germline V gene encodes CDR1 SGHTA and CDR2 FQGNSA. This CDR3 contains 15 residues.

Many counts were recorded for this clonotype. The chain combines TRBV10-2 with TRBJ1-5, with 10 bases matching TRBD1. Germline values: CDR1 WSHSY, CDR2 SAAADI. After removal of 6 bases from V and 7 bases from J, the junction contained 3 bases not matched to a gene. The CDR3 sequence is 13 residues long. The CDR3 spells CASRGTGEQPQHF. In nucleotides, the CDR3 is TGCGCCAGCAGAGGGACAGGGGAACAGCCCCAGCATTTT.

The genes are TRBV20-1 and TRBJ2-1; 13 bases agree with TRBD2. Losses at the gene ends were 3 bases for V and 13 bases for J; bases not matched to a gene: 12. CDR1 is DFQATT and CDR2 is SNEGSKA in the germline V gene (reference sequence). The length of the CDR3 is 15 residues. CDR3 in DNA: TGCAGTGCTAGGACTAGCGGGGGGTTACAAGAGACCCAGTTCTTC. Amino acids: CSARTSGGLQETQFF.

This clonotype was detected many times. The chain joins TRBV6-2 or TRBV6-3 to TRBJ2-5; D is possibly TRBD1 (6 bases). V was clipped by 2 bases and J by 6 bases, with 19 bases between them. The germline CDR1 and CDR2 sequences are MNHEY and SVGEGT. The CDR3 is 16 residues long. The CDR3, as DNA: TGTGCCAGCAGTTACCCCCGGAAGGAGAGGGGGAAGACCCAGTACTTC. Translated, it gives CASSYPRKERGKTQYF.

This clonotype was observed a few times. This sequence joins TRBV10-3 and TRBJ2-3, with 7 nucleotides matching TRBD2. The V gene end was trimmed by 2 bases and the J gene end by 3 bases; junction bases not matched to a gene: 11. This CDR3 is built from 17 residues. Germline V CDR1 and CDR2: ENHRY, SYGVKD. The chain's CDR3 is CAISEPPMGGGTDTQYF. DNA of the CDR3: TGTGCCATCAGTGAGCCCCCTATGGGGGGGGGGACAGATACGCAGTATTTT.